These 26 T cell receptor beta chains were sequenced from one sample in a study of blood T cells in healthy people across ages. Alongside a J-beta primer mix, a sample-barcoded 5' primer served in a second PCR lasting about 7 to 12 cycles. TCRdb processed the 5' RACE reads anew with MiXCR; each CDR3 protein has one entry. Among approximately 680,000 distinct CDR3 sequences listed, about a third were seen once. Material: blood. These receptors originate from a woman older than 75 in good health.

This clonotype occurred a few times. One base away lies a much larger clone, so this may be a sequencing read error. The rearrangement links TRBV20-1 to TRBJ2-7; D perhaps matches TRBD2 (7 bases). CDR1 and CDR2 (germline): DFQATT, SNEGSKA (reference sequence). This CDR3 comprises 14 residues. The CDR3 bases are TGCAGTGCGGGGACGGGGGGCCGAATCTACGAGCGGTACTTC. Translating it yields CSAGTGGRIYERYF.

The gene calls are TRBV20-1 and TRBJ2-1, with 9 bases identical to TRBD2. CDR1 DFQATT and CDR2 SNEGSKA come from the germline V gene (reference sequence). V shed 3 bases, J shed 7 bases, and the junction held 10 bases outside the gene matches. The CDR3 loop spans 15 amino acids. The CDR3 nucleotides are TGCAGTGCTAGTCCTAGCGGGAAAGAAGGGAATGAGCAGTTCTTC. It is translated as CSASPSGKEGNEQFF.

A word on this clonotype: A much larger clone sits a single nucleotide away, making a read error possible. V is TRBV29-1 and J is TRBJ1-2; D is uncertain. V was clipped by 4 bases and J by 7 bases, with 7 bases between them. CDR3 length: 10 residues. Germline lookup yields CDR1 SQVTM and CDR2 ANQGSEA. The CDR3 protein is CSVGQSGYTF. The CDR3 DNA is TGCAGCGTTGGCCAGAGTGGCTACACCTTC. The full variable domain, with the rest looked up from reference TRBV29-1 and TRBJ1-2, is SAVISQKPSRDICQRGTSLTIQCQVDSQVTMMFWYRQQPGQSLTLIATANQGSEATYESGFVIDKFPISRPNLTFSTLTVSNMSPEDSSIYLCSVGQSGYTFGSGTRLTVV.

The chain has TRBV5-1 and TRBJ2-7; D may be TRBD1 (5 bases). CDR3 size: 15 residues. CDR1 and CDR2 from the germline V gene are SGHRS and YFSETQ. Trimming removed 0 bases at V and 2 bases at J, with 12 bases between. The CDR3 loop is CASSLAQGSAYEQYF. DNA of the CDR3: TGCGCCAGCAGCTTGGCCCAGGGATCGGCCTACGAGCAGTACTTC.

This clonotype came up a few times. The DNA of the CDR3 is TGTGCCAGCAGTTCTTCTTCGACAGGTGTATACACAGATACGCAGTATTTT. Its translation: CASSSSSTGVYTDTQYF. The chain joins TRBV6-6 to TRBJ2-3; the D gene is possibly TRBD1 (6 bases). Trimming took off 4 bases at V and 2 bases at J, with 19 bases between the two ends. The CDR3 runs 17 residues. CDR1 and CDR2 from the germline V gene are MNHNY and SVGAGI (reference sequence).

This clonotype was recorded many times. V and J are TRBV5-1 and TRBJ2-5; D is tentatively TRBD1 or TRBD2 (5 bases each). CDR1 is SGHRS and CDR2 is YFSETQ in the germline V gene. Trimming left V 4 bases short and J 1 base short, with 11 bases between. The CDR3 runs 14 residues. The CDR3 DNA reads TGCGCCAGCAGCAACCACGGGACCCAAGAGACCCAGTACTTC. This codes for CASSNHGTQETQYF. The full variable domain, completed using reference TRBV5-1 and TRBJ2-5, is KAGVTQTPRYLIKTRGQQVTLSCSPISGHRSVSWYQQTPGQGLQFLFEYFSETQRNKGNFPGRFSGRQFSNSRSEMNVSTLELGDSALYLCASSNHGTQETQYFGPGTRLLVL.

The sample holds a few counts of this clonotype. The CDR3 coding sequence is TGTGCCAGCAGCCGCCCCGGGGGGCCGGACTCCGGGGAGCTGTTTTTT. It yields the protein CASSRPGGPDSGELFF. V usage is TRBV7-9 and J usage is TRBJ2-2; D may be TRBD2 (7 bases). The germline V and J ends were trimmed by 5 bases and 6 bases, with 19 bases remaining between them. Germline CDR1 is SEHNR and CDR2 is FQNEAQ (reference sequence). The CDR3 has 16 residues.

This clonotype was seen more than once but under ten times. This chain uses TRBV2 with TRBJ1-5; 8 positions match TRBD1. This CDR3 spans 15 amino acids. Germline V CDR1 and CDR2: SNHLY, FYNNEI. V gave up 6 bases and J gave up 6 bases; unmatched junction bases: 10. CDR3 bases: TGTGCCAGCAGACAGGACAGGGCCTGGGGTCAGCCCCAGCATTTT. This codes for CASRQDRAWGQPQHF.

This clonotype has only a few counts. V gene TRBV20-1 combines with J gene TRBJ1-1, with D maybe TRBD1 (5 bases). V was clipped by 6 bases and J by 1 base, with 15 bases between them. Per the germline V gene, CDR1 is DFQATT and CDR2 is SNEGSKA (reference sequence). The CDR3 covers 14 residues. Here the CDR3 DNA reads TGCAGTGCACCCCCGGAGGGGAGGAACACTGAAGCTTTCTTT. Protein: CSAPPEGRNTEAFF.

This clonotype has only a few counts. The chain employs TRBV5-4 and TRBJ2-3; 7 nucleotides agree with TRBD2. The length of the CDR3 is 15 residues. CDR1 is SGHNT and CDR2 is YYREEE in the germline V gene (reference sequence). Trimming cost V 4 bases and J 4 bases; bases outside gene matches: 9. The CDR3 DNA sequence: TGTGCCAGCAGCCCCGAGGGAGGGGCCCCAGATACGCAGTATTTT. It specifies CASSPEGGAPDTQYF.

The sample holds a few counts of this clonotype. This may be a read error: a much more frequent sequence differs by one nucleotide. The chain carries TRBV29-1 and TRBJ1-2, with 10 bases matching TRBD1. In germline, CDR1 is SQVTM, CDR2 ANQGSEA. The CDR3 has 15 residues. With 4 bases clipped from V and 7 bases from J, the junction kept 12 bases outside the gene matches. CDR3 nucleotides: TGCAGCGTTGGAGTTGGGACAGGGGCGGGAGGTGGCTACACCTTC. It encodes CSVGVGTGAGGGYTF.

The CDR3 region has the DNA TGCGCCAGCAGCTTGCAGGCAGCAGATACGCAGTATTTT. Amino acid sequence: CASSLQAADTQYF. The chain carries TRBV5-1 and TRBJ2-3, with no clear D. Germline CDR1 and CDR2: SGHRS and YFSETQ. The CDR3 runs 13 residues. Trimming stripped 1 base from V and 4 bases from J, with 7 bases between. The full variable domain, rest sourced from reference TRBV5-1 and TRBJ2-3, is KAGVTQTPRYLIKTRGQQVTLSCSPISGHRSVSWYQQTPGQGLQFLFEYFSETQRNKGNFPGRFSGRQFSNSRSEMNVSTLELGDSALYLCASSLQAADTQYFGPGTRLTVL.

This clonotype was seen a few times. V and J are TRBV30 and TRBJ1-2; 7 bases match TRBD1. J lost 4 bases, V lost 4 bases, and 9 bases had no gene match. CDR3 length equals 14 residues. Germline CDR1 is GTSNPN and CDR2 is SVGIG (reference sequence). The CDR3 loop is CAWMGDRATYGYTF. The CDR3 region has the DNA TGTGCCTGGATGGGTGACAGGGCTACCTATGGCTACACCTTC.

To note about this clonotype: A junction boundary mismatches the germline segment, possibly from a read error. The CDR3 is CASREGWQETQYF. In DNA form, the CDR3 reads TGTGCCAGCAGGGAAGGATGGCAAGAGACCCAGTACTTC. The rearrangement links TRBV2 to TRBJ2-5; D call uncertain. The germline V gene has CDR1 SNHLY and CDR2 FYNNEI. The CDR3 loop spans 13 amino acids.

The V call is TRBV11-2, the J call TRBJ2-2, with D possibly matching TRBD1 (6 bases). Between the trimmed V and J ends, which lost 1 base and 6 bases, there was a span of 12 bases. CDR1 is SGHAT and CDR2 is FQNNGV in the germline V gene. The CDR3 is 15 residues long. The CDR3 loop reads CASSLGGTGSGELFF. The CDR3 nucleotides read TGTGCCAGCAGCTTAGGGGGAACAGGGTCCGGGGAGCTGTTTTTT.

V is TRBV7-2 and J is TRBJ2-3, with D hard to call. The germline gives CDR1 SGHTA, CDR2 FQGNSA. The CDR3 has 15 residues. Trimming pared 8 bases from V and 0 bases from J, leaving 15 bases between. The CDR3 DNA sequence: TGTGCCAGCCTGAAGGGTCGCCCGAGCACAGATACGCAGTATTTT. Its protein is CASLKGRPSTDTQYF.

This clonotype was seen more than once but under ten times. The V and J genes are TRBV7-6 and TRBJ1-1; 12 nucleotides agree with TRBD1. The trim removed 1 base at V and 7 bases at J, leaving 4 bases unmatched. Per the germline V gene, CDR1 is SGHVS and CDR2 is FNYEAQ. The length of the CDR3 is 15 residues. Here the CDR3 reads CASSLDGTGGGEAFF. CDR3 bases: TGTGCCAGCAGCTTAGATGGGACAGGGGGCGGTGAAGCTTTCTTT.

As for this clonotype: Given a much more abundant clone one base away, this may be a read error. The chain employs TRBV12-3 or TRBV12-4 and TRBJ2-3, with 11 bases lining up with TRBD2. The CDR3 consists of 16 residues. With 5 bases clipped from V and 4 bases from J, the junction kept 8 bases outside the gene matches. The CDR3 DNA is TGTGCCAGCAGTCTACCTAGCGGGGGGAACGCAGATACGCAGTATTTT. Translated: CASSLPSGGNADTQYF.

This clonotype was observed a few times. A clone one base away is much larger, so this may be a read error. V is TRBV5-6 and J is TRBJ1-2; the match to TRBD1 covers 7 bases. The V gene's germline CDR1 is SGHDT and CDR2 YYEEEE. The CDR3 sequence is 15 residues long. The CDR3 loop is CAGSSTGTANYGYTF. CDR3 DNA sequence: TGTGCCGGCAGCTCTACCGGGACAGCTAACTATGGCTACACCTTC. Looking up the rest from reference TRBV5-6 and TRBJ1-2 gives the full variable domain: DAGVTQSPTHLIKTRGQQVTLRCSPKSGHDTVSWYQQALGQGPQFIFQYYEEEERQRGNFPDRFSGHQFPNYSSELNVNALLLGDSALYLCAGSSTGTANYGYTFGSGTRLTVV.

This clonotype was seen many times. This rearrangement joins TRBV7-8 to TRBJ1-2, with a weak D call TRBD1 (5 bases). Trimming took 1 base from V and 1 from J, leaving 16 bases between them. The CDR3 runs to 17 residues. The germline V gene has CDR1 SGHVS and CDR2 FQNEAQ. The CDR3 region is CASSLEGWGEVNYGYTF. For the CDR3, the DNA is TGTGCCAGCAGCTTAGAGGGATGGGGGGAAGTTAACTATGGCTACACCTTC.

The chain couples TRBV29-1 to TRBJ2-3; no definite D call. V gave up 4 bases and J gave up 1 base, with 6 bases separating them. This CDR3 has 12 amino acids. Germline values: CDR1 SQVTM, CDR2 ANQGSEA. The CDR3 is CSVALRTDTQYF. CDR3 nucleotides: TGCAGCGTTGCACTGCGCACAGATACGCAGTATTTT.

In its sample, this clonotype was seen many times. The chain carries TRBV6-5 and TRBJ2-1; TRBD1 matches at 10 bases. The CDR3 sequence is 17 residues long. V was pared by 0 bases and J by 2 bases, with 4 bases of the junction left unmatched. Germline loops: CDR1 MNHEY, CDR2 SVGAGI. The DNA for the CDR3 is TGTGCCAGCAGTTACTCCGGGACAGGGGAACCCTACAATGAGCAGTTCTTC. It translates to CASSYSGTGEPYNEQFF.

There are a few counts of this clonotype. The chain uses TRBV20-1 and TRBJ1-5, with unresolved D. Trimming left V 0 bases short and J 2 bases short, with 8 bases between. CDR3 length: 14 residues. CDR1 and CDR2 (germline): DFQATT, SNEGSKA (reference sequence). The CDR3 region is CSAREGKGNQPQHF. For the CDR3, the DNA is TGCAGTGCTAGAGAGGGGAAAGGCAATCAGCCCCAGCATTTT.

Worth noting for this clonotype: This may be a read error, as it is one base from a much larger clone. This chain connects TRBV15 to TRBJ2-3; D remains ambiguous. Germline CDR1 is LNHNV and CDR2 is YYDKDF (reference sequence). The CDR3 has 12 residues. Trimming removed 0 bases at V and 6 bases at J, with 4 bases between. Written as DNA, the CDR3 is TGTGCCACCAGCAGAGATACGGATACGCAGTATTTT. It is translated as CATSRDTDTQYF. The full variable domain, in which reference TRBV15 and TRBJ2-3 provide the parts outside the CDR3, is DAMVIQNPRYQVTQFGKPVTLSCSQTLNHNVMYWYQQKSSQAPKLLFHYYDKDFNNEADTPDNFQSRRPNTSFCFLDIRSPGLGDTAMYLCATSRDTDTQYFGPGTRLTVL.

This chain connects TRBV2 to TRBJ1-3; tentatively, D is TRBD1 (5 bases). The V and J ends lost 6 bases and 0 bases respectively, with 12 bases between them. In germline, CDR1 is SNHLY, CDR2 FYNNEI. The CDR3 spans 15 residues. The CDR3 sequence: CASSPGGISGNTIYF. CDR3 nucleotides: TGTGCCAGCAGCCCCGGGGGTATCTCTGGAAACACCATATATTTT.

The V gene is TRBV7-3, the J gene TRBJ1-6; D is possibly TRBD1 (5 bases). CDR1 SGHTA and CDR2 FQGTGA come from the germline V gene. The CDR3 is 15 residues long. Deletions cut 5 bases from V and 5 bases from J, with 13 bases between. CDR3 nucleotides: TGTGCCAGCAGCCGGGACGGAGGACATAATTCACCCCTCCACTTT. This sequence encodes CASSRDGGHNSPLHF.